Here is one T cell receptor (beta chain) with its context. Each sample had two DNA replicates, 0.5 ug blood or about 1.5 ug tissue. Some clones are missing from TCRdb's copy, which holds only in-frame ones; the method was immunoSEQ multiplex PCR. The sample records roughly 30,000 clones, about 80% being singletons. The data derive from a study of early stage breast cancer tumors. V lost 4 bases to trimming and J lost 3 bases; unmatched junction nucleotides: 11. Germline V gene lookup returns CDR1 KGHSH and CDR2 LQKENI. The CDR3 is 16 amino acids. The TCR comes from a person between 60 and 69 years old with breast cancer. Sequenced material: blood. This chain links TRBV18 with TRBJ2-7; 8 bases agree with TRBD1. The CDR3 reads CASSLSPGTGHYEQYF. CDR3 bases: TGTGCCAGCTCACTGTCTCCCGGGACAGGACACTACGAGCAGTACTTC.